The 30 T cell receptor beta chains presented below share a single source sample, sequenced in a study of cytomegalovirus exposure and HLA in healthy donors (dated by TCRdb to about 2017). Receptor libraries were prepared by the immunoSEQ multiplex PCR assay. For the multiplex PCR, a mixture combining 60 forward primers for TCR Vbeta segments and 13 reverse primers for TCR Jbeta segments was used. This is the immuneACCESS table as TCRdb keeps it, with only in-frame sequences that have V and J called. A part of the clones is gone; compared with another copy, unresolved V genes explain less than half, and the rest is unexplained. The table held for this sample gives 100,000 to 150,000 clones. The top ten constitute roughly 1.6% of the sample. The sequencing sample was made of PBMCs. The receptors derive from a woman between 40 and 50 years old in good health and CMV-seronegative.

V is TRBV7-9 and J is TRBJ2-3, with D possibly being TRBD2 (5 bases). Trimming removed 3 bases from V and 0 bases from J, with 10 bases in between. This CDR3 contains 15 residues. The germline CDR1 and CDR2 sequences are SEHNR and FQNEAQ (reference sequence). The CDR3 loop is CASSLAAVSTDTQYF. Written as DNA, the CDR3 is TGTGCCAGCAGCTTGGCAGCGGTTAGCACAGATACGCAGTATTTT.

The V call is TRBV28, the J call TRBJ1-6, with 8 bases fitting TRBD1. The germline gives CDR1 MDHEN, CDR2 SYDVKM. The trim removed 4 bases at V and 16 bases at J, leaving 3 bases unmatched. CDR3 length equals 11 residues. In nucleotides, the CDR3 is TGTGCCAGCAGTTCGGACAGGGAGCTCCACTTT. It yields the protein CASSSDRELHF.

The genes are TRBV6-1 and TRBJ2-5; 7 nucleotides line up with TRBD2. CDR3 length equals 15 residues. Per the germline V gene, CDR1 is MNHNS and CDR2 is SASEGT. The J segment lost 1 base and the V segment lost 2 bases, leaving 4 bases of the junction unmatched. The CDR3 loop reads CASSEFAGVQETQYF. In DNA, the CDR3 is TGTGCCAGCAGTGAATTCGCGGGGGTCCAAGAGACCCAGTACTTC.

The V gene is TRBV7-2, the J gene TRBJ1-6; tentative D call: TRBD1 (5 bases). The CDR3 consists of 15 residues. With 2 bases removed from V and 10 bases from J, the gap between germline ends came to 15 bases. Germline CDR1 reads SGHTA; CDR2 reads FQGNSA. The CDR3 sequence is CASSLSLPGRSPLHF. In DNA form, the CDR3 reads TGTGCCAGCAGCTTAAGTCTCCCAGGGCGCTCACCCCTCCACTTT.

V is TRBV7-9 and J is TRBJ2-1; 8 bases map to TRBD2. Germline loops: CDR1 SEHNR, CDR2 FQNEAQ (reference sequence). With 4 bases clipped from V and 8 bases from J, the junction kept 13 bases outside the gene matches. This CDR3 spans 16 amino acids. Written as DNA, the CDR3 is TGTGCCAGCAGCTCCCTGCCGGGACTAGACGCCCATGAGCAGTTCTTC. It encodes CASSSLPGLDAHEQFF. The full variable domain, its missing parts supplied by reference TRBV7-9 and TRBJ2-1, is DTGVSQNPRHKITKRGQNVTFRCDPISEHNRLYWYRQTLGQGPEFLTYFQNEAQLEKSRLLSDRFSAERPKGSFSTLEIQRTEQGDSAMYLCASSSLPGLDAHEQFFGPGTRLTVL.

The chain joins TRBV6-6 to TRBJ1-2; D possibly corresponds to TRBD1 (5 bases). This CDR3 is built from 11 residues. Germline V CDR1 and CDR2: MNHNY, SVGAGI (reference sequence). V was trimmed by 11 bases and J by 8 bases, leaving 15 bases between them. For the CDR3, the DNA is TGTGCCGTGGGGACTCCGGGGGGCTACACCTTC. This translates into CAVGTPGGYTF.

V is TRBV15 and J is TRBJ1-5; 10 positions match TRBD1. The CDR3 loop spans 19 amino acids. V was pared by 4 bases and J by 1 base, with 13 bases of the junction left unmatched. Per germline, CDR1 LNHNV and CDR2 YYDKDF (reference sequence). CDR3 coding DNA: TGTGCCACCAGCACCACCCGAAGACAGGGGGCCTGGAGCAATCAGCCCCAGCATTTT. Protein: CATSTTRRQGAWSNQPQHF.

As to this clone: Other DNA variants within this sample encode the same CDR3. The rearrangement joins TRBV19 to TRBJ1-3; 8 bases fit TRBD1. This CDR3 region has 13 residues. The V gene end was trimmed by 6 bases and the J gene end by 4 bases; junction bases not matched to a gene: 2. CDR1 is LNHDA and CDR2 is SQIVND in the germline V gene (reference sequence). CDR3 sequence reads: CASSGTGGNTIYF. The CDR3 DNA is TGTGCCAGTAGCGGGACAGGCGGAAACACCATATATTTT.

The chain carries TRBV5-1 and TRBJ2-5; D gene unclear. Germline V gene sequence: CDR1 SGHRS, CDR2 YFSETQ. V was shortened by 5 bases and J by 3 bases, with 11 bases between the two germline ends. This CDR3 spans 13 amino acids. The CDR3 coding sequence is TGCGCCAGCAGGTTAGACATAGAAGAGACCCAGTACTTC. Protein product: CASRLDIEETQYF. Looking up the rest from reference TRBV5-1 and TRBJ2-5 gives the full variable domain: KAGVTQTPRYLIKTRGQQVTLSCSPISGHRSVSWYQQTPGQGLQFLFEYFSETQRNKGNFPGRFSGRQFSNSRSEMNVSTLELGDSALYLCASRLDIEETQYFGPGTRLLVL.

This chain joins TRBV6-5 and TRBJ1-6, with D tentatively TRBD1 (6 bases). The germline gives CDR1 MNHEY, CDR2 SVGAGI. The CDR3 loop spans 15 amino acids. Trimming pared 2 bases from V and 7 bases from J, leaving 12 bases between. CDR3 in amino acids: CASSYKQGWNSPLHF. The CDR3, as DNA: TGTGCCAGCAGTTACAAACAGGGTTGGAATTCACCCCTCCACTTT.

V and J are TRBV6-6 and TRBJ2-5; D not resolved. Trimming pared 6 bases from V and 5 bases from J, leaving 7 bases between. In germline, CDR1 is MNHNY, CDR2 SVGAGI (reference sequence). The CDR3 has 11 residues. The CDR3 sequence is CASSTSETQYF. The CDR3 DNA follows: TGTGCCAGCAGCACGAGCGAGACCCAGTACTTC.

The V call is TRBV7-9, the J call TRBJ2-7; maybe TRBD1 (5 bases). The CDR3 consists of 14 residues. Germline assignment: CDR1 SEHNR and CDR2 FQNEAQ (reference sequence). V was clipped by 1 base and J by 2 bases, with 9 bases between them. This CDR3 reads CASSLGVGAYEQYF. CDR3 bases: TGTGCCAGCAGCTTAGGGGTAGGGGCCTACGAGCAGTACTTC. The variable domain in full, completed from reference TRBV7-9 and TRBJ2-7, reads DTGVSQNPRHKITKRGQNVTFRCDPISEHNRLYWYRQTLGQGPEFLTYFQNEAQLEKSRLLSDRFSAERPKGSFSTLEIQRTEQGDSAMYLCASSLGVGAYEQYFGPGTRLTVT.

The V gene is TRBV19, the J gene TRBJ1-2; TRBD1 aligns across 7 bases. After removal of 3 bases from V and 8 bases from J, the junction contained 6 bases not matched to a gene. This CDR3 is 13 amino acids long. Germline V gene data show CDR1 as LNHDA and CDR2 as SQIVND (reference sequence). The CDR3 coding sequence is TGTGCCAGTAGTATCGGCAGGGGACAGGGCTACACCTTC. Its protein product is CASSIGRGQGYTF.

The chain employs TRBV6-5 and TRBJ2-7; 12 bases line up with TRBD1. The CDR3 is made up of 15 amino acids. J gave up 5 bases and V 2 bases, and 4 bases lay outside the gene matches. From germline, CDR1 is MNHEY and CDR2 SVGAGI. The CDR3 reads CASSYVGTGGHEQYF. For the CDR3, the DNA is TGTGCCAGCAGTTACGTCGGGACAGGGGGCCACGAGCAGTACTTC.

The V gene is TRBV19, the J gene TRBJ1-2; TRBD1 might be the D (6 bases). Germline loops: CDR1 LNHDA, CDR2 SQIVND (reference sequence). The V end was cut by 4 bases, the J end by 4 bases, with 13 bases between. The CDR3 length is 14 residues. The CDR3 sequence is CASSTLQGPYGYTF. The CDR3 DNA reads as TGTGCCAGTAGTACTCTCCAGGGGCCCTATGGCTACACCTTC. Combining the CDR3 with reference TRBV19 and TRBJ1-2 gives the whole variable domain DGGITQSPKYLFRKEGQNVTLSCEQNLNHDAMYWYRQDPGQGLRLIYYSQIVNDFQKGDIAEGYSVSREKKESFPLTVTSAQKNPTAFYLCASSTLQGPYGYTFGSGTRLTVV.

This rearrangement joins TRBV7-2 to TRBJ1-2; D is perhaps TRBD1 (6 bases). The germline CDR1 and CDR2 sequences are SGHTA and FQGNSA. The V end lost 1 base, the J end lost 8 bases, and 17 bases lay between the germline ends. The CDR3 extends over 15 amino acids. The CDR3: CASSLVARGYWGYTF. In DNA, the CDR3 is TGTGCCAGCAGCTTAGTCGCCAGGGGATACTGGGGCTACACCTTC.

The gene calls are TRBV10-3 and TRBJ2-7; 8 bases fit TRBD2. The germline gives CDR1 ENHRY, CDR2 SYGVKD. CDR3 length: 13 residues. With V trimmed by 6 bases and J by 4 bases, 5 bases remained unmatched. CDR3 sequence: CAISGGVAYEQYF. The CDR3 DNA sequence: TGTGCCATCAGCGGGGGGGTAGCGTACGAGCAGTACTTC.

The rearrangement links TRBV5-1 to TRBJ2-6; 8 bases match TRBD1. The CDR3 has 18 residues. J gave up 2 bases and V 4 bases, and 11 bases lay outside the gene matches. Germline CDR1 is SGHRS and CDR2 is YFSETQ. The CDR3 DNA reads as TGCGCCAGCAGCCCGCTTGGGCAGGGGGCTGCTGGGGCCAACGTCCTGACTTTC. As protein: CASSPLGQGAAGANVLTF.

The genes are TRBV18 and TRBJ2-7; D is perhaps TRBD1 (5 bases). In germline, CDR1 is KGHSH, CDR2 LQKENI. This CDR3 contains 19 residues. Trimming removed 5 bases at V and 0 bases at J, with 26 bases between. The DNA of the CDR3 is TGTGCCAGCTCAGCCAAGGGGTCCAGGGTTTCAGCAGGCTCCTACGAGCAGTACTTC. Translating gives CASSAKGSRVSAGSYEQYF.

The chain recombines TRBV6-5 with TRBJ2-1; D gene ambiguous. Trimming took 3 bases from V and 3 from J, leaving 9 bases between them. CDR3 length equals 14 residues. CDR1 MNHEY and CDR2 SVGAGI come from the germline V gene. CDR3 protein: CASSYKPDYNEQFF. The CDR3 DNA is TGTGCCAGCAGTTATAAACCAGACTACAATGAGCAGTTCTTC.

The J gene is TRBJ1-2, the V gene TRBV4-3, with a tentative D call TRBD1 (6 bases). The CDR3 sequence is 15 residues long. Trimming removed 2 bases from V and 4 bases from J, with 14 bases in between. Germline-derived CDR1 and CDR2 are LGHNA and YSLEER. CDR3 region: CASSQRDRTAYGYTF. The DNA for the CDR3 is TGCGCCAGCAGCCAACGAGACAGGACTGCCTATGGCTACACCTTC.

The chain employs TRBV9 and TRBJ2-7, with D maybe TRBD2 (6 bases). This CDR3 contains 23 residues. The germline V gene has CDR1 SGDLS and CDR2 YYNGEE. The V and J ends lost 4 bases and 4 bases respectively, with 42 bases between them. CDR3 sequence (DNA): TGTGCCAGCAGCCCTACCGGTTATCGGGACTCATTAAAAGGAGTCGGTCGGTTATACGAGCAGTACTTC. Protein product: CASSPTGYRDSLKGVGRLYEQYF. The full variable domain, rest sourced from reference TRBV9 and TRBJ2-7, is DSGVTQTPKHLITATGQRVTLRCSPRSGDLSVYWYQQSLDQGLQFLIQYYNGEERAKGNILERFSAQQFPDLHSELNLSSLELGDSALYFCASSPTGYRDSLKGVGRLYEQYFGPGTRLTVT.

The V call is TRBV6-1, the J call TRBJ2-7; 8 nucleotides match TRBD2. The CDR3 covers 14 residues. The germline V gene encodes CDR1 MNHNS and CDR2 SASEGT. The junction had 5 bases not matched to a gene; V was cut back by 7 bases and J by 0 bases. The CDR3 DNA reads as TGTGCCAGCACCTCGGGGGGGCTCTCCTACGAGCAGTACGTC. It encodes CASTSGGLSYEQYV.

This chain links TRBV18 with TRBJ1-3; D gene uncertain. The germline V gene encodes CDR1 KGHSH and CDR2 LQKENI. The CDR3 spans 16 residues. V lost 1 base, J lost 4 bases, and 14 bases lay in between. CDR3 bases: TGTGCCAGCTCACCACTGGAGAACCCGAGGGGAAACACCATATATTTT. Amino acid sequence: CASSPLENPRGNTIYF.

The rearrangement uses TRBV19 and TRBJ1-4, with a possible D match to TRBD1 (6 bases). Trimming removed 5 bases from V and 7 bases from J, with 14 bases in between. The germline gives CDR1 LNHDA, CDR2 SQIVND (reference sequence). CDR3 length: 14 amino acids. CDR3 DNA sequence: TGTGCCAGTAGTTACGGGAGGGGGATTGAAAAACTGTTTTTT. Translation: CASSYGRGIEKLFF.

This chain uses TRBV27 with TRBJ2-1, with D possibly matching TRBD1 (6 bases). CDR3 length equals 14 residues. Looked up from germline, CDR1 is MNHEY and CDR2 is SMNVEV (reference sequence). The germline V and J ends were trimmed by 8 bases and 2 bases, with 13 bases remaining between them. This CDR3 reads CASAGDGTYNEQFF. The CDR3 DNA reads TGTGCCAGCGCAGGGGACGGAACCTACAATGAGCAGTTCTTC.

Here the CDR3 reads CASSPGFGRTNYGYTF. In DNA form, the CDR3 reads TGTGCCAGCAGCCCAGGGTTTGGGCGAACTAACTATGGCTACACCTTC. The rearrangement links TRBV7-8 to TRBJ1-2; a possible D gene is TRBD1 (5 bases). Germline assignment: CDR1 SGHVS and CDR2 FQNEAQ. The CDR3 has 16 residues. The ends were cut back, 5 bases at V and 0 bases at J, with 16 bases in the middle.

The V gene is TRBV6-1, the J gene TRBJ1-5; 8 bases match TRBD1. Germline CDR1 and CDR2: MNHNS and SASEGT. V was pared by 7 bases and J by 5 bases, with 10 bases of the junction left unmatched. CDR3 size: 15 residues. Here the CDR3 reads CASKWDGQGHQPQHF. CDR3 coding DNA: TGTGCCAGCAAGTGGGATGGACAGGGACATCAGCCCCAGCATTTT.

The rearrangement links TRBV15 to TRBJ2-1, with TRBD2 matching over 9 bases. V shed 4 bases and J 8 bases; nucleotides not matched to a gene: 12. There are 16 residues in the CDR3. Germline V gives CDR1 LNHNV, CDR2 YYDKDF (reference sequence). Here the CDR3 reads CATSNPWRGGGDEQFF. CDR3 nucleotide sequence: TGTGCCACCAGCAACCCCTGGCGGGGGGGAGGCGATGAGCAGTTCTTC.

The V call is TRBV4-1, the J call TRBJ1-4; no clear D. Germline loops: CDR1 MGHRA, CDR2 YSYEKL. Trimming pared 1 base from V and 7 bases from J, leaving 7 bases between. The CDR3 sequence is 13 residues long. The CDR3 DNA is TGCGCCAGCAGCCAAGGAGTAGTTGAAAAACTGTTTTTT. It encodes CASSQGVVEKLFF.